The rows below give T cell receptor beta chains drawn from one sample of a study of T cell responses to AZD1222 COVID-19 vaccine. TCRdb keeps only in-frame clones here, not all; method: immunoSEQ multiplex PCR. The data hold roughly 160,000 clones, with 85% to 90% observed a single time. Source: peripheral blood, taken on day 0 of AZD1222 vaccination. The receptors originated from an adult in good health. Each CDR3 is given with its conserved first and last residue. Fields, in order: D gene, J gene, clone size, V gene, CDR3 protein, CDR3 DNA. A D gene is named only where the DNA matches it firmly. Clone size is stated in some rows and not others, as once, few, many or a class when expanded.

D gene: .; J gene: TRBJ1-5; clone size: .; V gene: TRBV6-1; CDR3 protein: CASREDGYSNQPQHF; CDR3 DNA: TGTGCCAGCAGGGAAGACGGATATAGCAATCAGCCCCAGCATTTT
D gene: .; J gene: TRBJ1-6; clone size: .; V gene: TRBV2; CDR3 protein: CASIGGDNSPLHF; CDR3 DNA: TGTGCCAGCATTGGGGGGGACAATTCACCCCTCCACTTT
D gene: .; J gene: TRBJ1-2; clone size: .; V gene: TRBV29-1; CDR3 protein: CSVERELRNGYTF; CDR3 DNA: TGCAGCGTTGAGAGAGAATTACGGAATGGCTACACCTTC
D gene: TRBD1; J gene: TRBJ2-3; clone size: .; V gene: TRBV11-3; CDR3 protein: CASSWTGGSTDTQYF; CDR3 DNA: TGTGCCAGCAGCTGGACAGGGGGGAGCACAGATACGCAGTATTTT
D gene: TRBD1; J gene: TRBJ1-4; clone size: .; V gene: TRBV5-1; CDR3 protein: CASSVPGQGPQKLFF; CDR3 DNA: TGCGCCAGCAGCGTGCCGGGACAGGGCCCCCAAAAACTGTTTTTT
D gene: TRBD1; J gene: TRBJ1-5; clone size: once; V gene: TRBV6-6; CDR3 protein: CASSSRQGDQPQHF; CDR3 DNA: TGTGCCAGCAGCTCGCGACAGGGTGACCAGCCCCAGCATTTT
D gene: .; J gene: TRBJ1-2; clone size: .; V gene: TRBV28; CDR3 protein: CASSFQGLGYGYTF; CDR3 DNA: TGTGCCAGCAGTTTTCAGGGACTGGGCTATGGCTACACCTTC
D gene: TRBD1; J gene: TRBJ1-5; clone size: .; V gene: TRBV24-1; CDR3 protein: CATSDPGGDQPQHF; CDR3 DNA: TGTGCCACCAGTGACCCAGGGGGCGATCAGCCCCAGCATTTT
D gene: TRBD1; J gene: TRBJ1-5; clone size: .; V gene: TRBV18; CDR3 protein: CASSPDRVRNQPQHF; CDR3 DNA: TGTGCCAGCTCACCAGACAGGGTAAGGAATCAGCCCCAGCATTTT
D gene: TRBD2; J gene: TRBJ2-7; clone size: .; V gene: TRBV5-4; CDR3 protein: CASSFSPSGSSYEQYF; CDR3 DNA: TGTGCCAGCAGCTTCTCCCCCAGCGGGAGCTCCTACGAGCAGTACTTC
D gene: .; J gene: TRBJ1-1; clone size: .; V gene: TRBV19; CDR3 protein: CASSSESYTEAFF; CDR3 DNA: TGTGCCAGTAGTAGTGAGTCCTACACTGAAGCTTTCTTT
D gene: .; J gene: TRBJ1-2; clone size: .; V gene: TRBV9; CDR3 protein: CASRGRGQGDYGYTF; CDR3 DNA: TGTGCCAGCAGGGGTCGTGGGCAGGGAGACTATGGCTACACCTTC
D gene: .; J gene: TRBJ1-2; clone size: .; V gene: TRBV3-1/TRBV3-2; CDR3 protein: CASRDTGRGYTF; CDR3 DNA: TGTGCCAGCAGAGACACAGGGAGAGGCTACACCTTC
D gene: TRBD2; J gene: TRBJ2-3; clone size: .; V gene: TRBV6-5; CDR3 protein: CAITSGGATDTQYF; CDR3 DNA: TGTGCCATTACTAGCGGGGGGGCCACAGATACGCAGTATTTT
D gene: .; J gene: TRBJ1-1; clone size: .; V gene: TRBV3-1/TRBV3-2; CDR3 protein: CASSQDNQRLNTEAFF; CDR3 DNA: TGTGCCAGCAGCCAAGATAACCAGCGATTGAACACTGAAGCTTTCTTT
D gene: .; J gene: TRBJ2-1; clone size: .; V gene: TRBV19; CDR3 protein: CASSIAWGSYNEQFF; CDR3 DNA: TGTGCCAGTAGTATAGCGTGGGGGTCCTACAATGAGCAGTTCTTC